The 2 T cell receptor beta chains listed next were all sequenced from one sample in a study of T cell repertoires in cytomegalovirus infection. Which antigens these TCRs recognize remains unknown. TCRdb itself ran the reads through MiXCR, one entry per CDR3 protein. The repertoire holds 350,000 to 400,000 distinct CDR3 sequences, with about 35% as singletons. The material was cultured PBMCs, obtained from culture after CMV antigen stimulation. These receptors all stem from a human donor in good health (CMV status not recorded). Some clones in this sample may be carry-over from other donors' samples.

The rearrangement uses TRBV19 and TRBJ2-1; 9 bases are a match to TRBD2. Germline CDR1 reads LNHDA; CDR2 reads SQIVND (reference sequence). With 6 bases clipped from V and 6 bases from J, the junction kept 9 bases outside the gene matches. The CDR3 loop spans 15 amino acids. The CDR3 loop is CASSGFRGRANEQFF. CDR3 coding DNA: TGTGCCAGTAGCGGCTTTCGCGGGAGGGCCAATGAGCAGTTCTTC.

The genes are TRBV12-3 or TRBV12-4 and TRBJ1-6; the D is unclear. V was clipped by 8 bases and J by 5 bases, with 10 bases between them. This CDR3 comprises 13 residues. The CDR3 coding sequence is TGTGCCAGCCTCAGGAATCATAATTCACCCCTCCACTTT. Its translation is CASLRNHNSPLHF.